These 18 T cell receptor beta chains originate from one sample sequenced in a study of post-analysis software for immune sequencing data. These TCRs are of unknown antigen specificity. Each TCR beta cDNA library carried unique molecular identifiers. TCRdb re-analysed the PCR reads in MiXCR, keeping a single row per CDR3 protein. The sample consists of about half a million distinct CDR3 sequences, about a third of them appearing once. Study-level findings and limits: There were roughly 5 TRBV segments more frequent in patients than controls, and TRBV5-6, TRBV5-1 and TRBV20-1 were among them.

Sequenced sample: blood. The source of these receptors is a girl aged 2-17 years with multiple sclerosis.

For this clonotype: The junction differs from germline at one of its ends, possibly a read error. The chain has TRBV20-1 and TRBJ2-3; TRBD1 matches 7 bases. Germline V lookup: CDR1 DFQATT, CDR2 SNEGSKA (reference sequence). The CDR3 spans 15 residues. CDR3 DNA sequence: TGCGGTGCTAGAGATCAAAAGGGGGCTCGGGATACGCAGTATTTT. It codes for CGARDQKGARDTQYF.

This clonotype has more than one count but fewer than ten. The chain uses TRBV20-1 and TRBJ2-2; D remains unclear. CDR1 DFQATT and CDR2 SNEGSKA come from the germline V gene (reference sequence). The CDR3 sequence is 15 residues long. Trimming shortened V by 3 bases and J by 1 base, and 12 bases separated the two germline ends. CDR3 sequence: CSASLDARNTGELFF. CDR3 DNA: TGCAGTGCTAGTTTGGACGCCCGGAACACCGGGGAGCTGTTTTTT.

A few counts support this clonotype. The chain's CDR3 is CASSPPDGISRYTF. DNA for the CDR3: TGTGCCAGCAGTCCTCCGGACGGAATCAGCCGCTACACCTTC. The V gene is TRBV6-5, the J gene TRBJ1-2; D gene ambiguous. CDR1 and CDR2 from the germline V gene are MNHEY and SVGAGI. This CDR3 has 14 amino acids. V was clipped by 5 bases and J by 9 bases, with 19 bases between them.

This clonotype was counted only a few times. V usage is TRBV7-8 and J usage is TRBJ2-1; TRBD2 agrees at 7 bases. Per germline, CDR1 SGHVS and CDR2 FQNEAQ. The V segment lost 1 base and the J segment 8 bases; nucleotides outside the gene matches: 8. The CDR3 runs 15 residues. The CDR3 sequence is CASSLEWEGRYEQFF. Written as DNA, the CDR3 is TGTGCCAGCAGCTTAGAATGGGAGGGTCGCTATGAGCAGTTCTTC.

In this sample, this clonotype turned up a few times. The V and J genes are TRBV10-3 and TRBJ2-7, with 9 bases matching TRBD1. Germline trimming cut 6 bases from V and 0 bases from J; bases unmatched to any gene: 3. Per the germline V gene, CDR1 is ENHRY and CDR2 is SYGVKD. This CDR3 contains 14 residues. CDR3 coding DNA: TGTGCCATCAGAGGGGGACAGGGCTCCTACGAGCAGTACTTC. Amino acid sequence: CAIRGGQGSYEQYF.

This clonotype was observed a single time. The rearrangement joins TRBV28 to TRBJ2-6, with 7 bases lining up with TRBD1. The CDR3 has 18 amino acids. Trimming cost V 7 bases and J 0 bases; bases outside gene matches: 12. Germline values: CDR1 MDHEN, CDR2 SYDVKM. This chain's CDR3 is CASNRGLYHSSGANVLTF. DNA for the CDR3: TGTGCCAGCAATAGGGGGCTCTACCACAGCTCTGGGGCCAACGTCCTGACTTTC.

The chain uses TRBV28 and TRBJ1-2; 8 bases fit TRBD1. The J segment lost 4 bases and the V segment lost 4 bases, leaving 8 bases of the junction unmatched. Germline CDR1 reads MDHEN; CDR2 reads SYDVKM. The CDR3 is made up of 15 amino acids. CDR3 sequence (DNA): TGTGCCAGCAGTTCCCTGGGGACAGGATCCTATGGCTACACCTTC. Translating it yields CASSSLGTGSYGYTF.

This clonotype appeared a few times. This rearrangement joins TRBV2 to TRBJ2-3; 11 bases map to TRBD1. V dropped 9 bases and J dropped 3; count of bases not matched to a gene: 5. The CDR3 sequence is 14 residues long. Germline-derived CDR1 and CDR2 are SNHLY and FYNNEI. CDR3 nucleotide sequence: TGTGCCAGTAGTTGGGACAGGGGGACAGATACGCAGTATTTT. Amino acid sequence: CASSWDRGTDTQYF.

The chain combines TRBV2 with TRBJ2-1; the match to TRBD2 covers 8 bases. V shed 8 bases and J 9 bases; nucleotides not matched to a gene: 9. This CDR3 region has 13 residues. Germline V CDR1 and CDR2: SNHLY, FYNNEI. Here the CDR3 reads CASLRERGIEQFF. Written as DNA, the CDR3 is TGTGCCAGCTTACGCGAGCGGGGGATTGAGCAGTTCTTC.

This clonotype was counted between two and nine times. V gene TRBV5-5 combines with J gene TRBJ2-5; 8 nucleotides agree with TRBD1. The CDR3 is 16 residues long. From germline, CDR1 is SGHKS and CDR2 YYEKEE (reference sequence). Trimming cost V 0 bases and J 2 bases; bases outside gene matches: 6. The CDR3 is CASSLGVGTGQETQYF. As DNA, the CDR3 is TGTGCCAGCAGCTTGGGTGTGGGGACAGGTCAAGAGACCCAGTACTTC. Drawing the rest from reference TRBV5-5 and TRBJ2-5, the complete variable domain is DAGVTQSPTHLIKTRGQQVTLRCSPISGHKSVSWYQQVLGQGPQFIFQYYEKEERGRGNFPDRFSARQFPNYSSELNVNALLLGDSALYLCASSLGVGTGQETQYFGPGTRLLVL.

The chain carries TRBV9 and TRBJ2-1; 7 bases map to TRBD1. Per the germline V gene, CDR1 is SGDLS and CDR2 is YYNGEE. With V trimmed by 3 bases and J by 7 bases, 10 bases remained unmatched. The CDR3 spans 15 residues. CDR3 coding DNA: TGTGCCAGCAGCGCCTGGACAGGCTTGCGGAATGAGCAGTTCTTC. It translates to CASSAWTGLRNEQFF.

This clonotype has more than one count but fewer than ten. The rearrangement links TRBV5-6 to TRBJ2-5; TRBD2 might be the D (6 bases). The CDR3 spans 14 residues. Germline V gives CDR1 SGHDT, CDR2 YYEEEE. V gave up 4 bases and J gave up 5 bases, with 15 bases separating them. The CDR3 loop is CASSPRDFHETQYF. CDR3 DNA: TGTGCCAGCAGCCCCCGGGACTTCCACGAGACCCAGTACTTC.

This clonotype has a handful of counts. J is TRBJ2-3 and V is TRBV10-3, with 7 positions matching TRBD2. V shed 10 bases, J shed 4 bases, and the junction held 14 bases outside the gene matches. Per germline, CDR1 ENHRY and CDR2 SYGVKD. The CDR3 consists of 15 residues. CDR3 residues: CATTQRGSGPDTQYF. For the CDR3, the DNA is TGTGCCACCACCCAGAGGGGTAGCGGGCCAGATACGCAGTATTTT.

The chain combines TRBV20-1 with TRBJ1-5; no firm D call. The CDR3 consists of 12 residues. V was shortened by 2 bases and J by 9 bases, with 11 bases between the two germline ends. CDR1 is DFQATT and CDR2 is SNEGSKA in the germline V gene (reference sequence). CDR3 region: CSARRRERPQHF. CDR3 nucleotides: TGCAGTGCTAGAAGGAGGGAGCGGCCCCAGCATTTT.

This clonotype came up many times. The chain links TRBV5-1 to TRBJ2-7; TRBD2 matches at 7 bases. The CDR3 covers 16 residues. CDR1 SGHRS and CDR2 YFSETQ come from the germline V gene. The V and J ends lost 4 bases and 2 bases, in that order; junction bases with no gene match: 12. Here the CDR3 reads CASSRLDPAGPYEQYF. CDR3 coding DNA: TGCGCCAGCAGCAGATTGGACCCAGCGGGACCCTACGAGCAGTACTTC.

The chain is built from TRBV6-2 or TRBV6-3 and TRBJ2-7; a weak D match, TRBD2 (5 bases). V dropped 2 bases and J dropped 9 bases, with 17 bases sitting between them. The CDR3 spans 14 residues. Germline CDR1 is MNHEY and CDR2 is SVGEGT. The CDR3 protein is CASSYDGLESGQYF. Written as DNA, the CDR3 is TGTGCCAGCAGTTACGATGGACTGGAAAGCGGGCAGTACTTC.

This clonotype has ten or more counts. The rearrangement joins TRBV3-1 to TRBJ2-7; no definite D call. Trimming left V 1 base short and J 0 bases short, with 7 bases between. The CDR3 runs to 14 residues. Germline values: CDR1 LGHDT, CDR2 YNNKEL (reference sequence). The CDR3 bases are TGTGCCAGCAGCCAAGGGGGTGCCTCCTACGAGCAGTACTTC. Translated, it gives CASSQGGASYEQYF.

This clonotype was observed a few times. Here the CDR3 reads CASKMTGVVYNSPLHF. The CDR3 DNA reads TGTGCCAGCAAAATGACAGGGGTTGTATATAATTCACCCCTCCACTTT. The gene calls are TRBV12-3 or TRBV12-4 and TRBJ1-6, with TRBD1 matching 8 bases. V lost 7 bases, J lost 4 bases, and 9 bases stayed unmatched. This CDR3 spans 16 amino acids.